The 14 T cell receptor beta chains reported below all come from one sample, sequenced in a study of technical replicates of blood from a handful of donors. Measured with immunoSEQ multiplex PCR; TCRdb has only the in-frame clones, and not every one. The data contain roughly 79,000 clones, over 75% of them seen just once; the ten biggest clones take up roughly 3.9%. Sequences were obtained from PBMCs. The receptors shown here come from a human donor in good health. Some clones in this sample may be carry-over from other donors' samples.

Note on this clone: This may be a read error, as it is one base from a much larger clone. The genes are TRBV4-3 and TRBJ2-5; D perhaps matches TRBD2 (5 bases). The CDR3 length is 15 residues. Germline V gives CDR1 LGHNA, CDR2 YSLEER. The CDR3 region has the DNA TGCGCCAGCAACCAAGAACGGGGTGGCCAAGAGACCCAGTACTTC. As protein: CASNQERGGQETQYF.

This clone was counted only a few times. The CDR3 DNA is TGTGCCATCGGGACAGGGGGCGATCAGCCCCAGCATTTT. Protein sequence: CAIGTGGDQPQHF. The rearrangement joins TRBV10-3 to TRBJ1-5, with 12 bases matching TRBD1. Germline trimming cut 8 bases from V and 5 bases from J; bases unmatched to any gene: 1. This CDR3 is built from 13 residues. CDR1 and CDR2 from the germline V gene are ENHRY and SYGVKD.

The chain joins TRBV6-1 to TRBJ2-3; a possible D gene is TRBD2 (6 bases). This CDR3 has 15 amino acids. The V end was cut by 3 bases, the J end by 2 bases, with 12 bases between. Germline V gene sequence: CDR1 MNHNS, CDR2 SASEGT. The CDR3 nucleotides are TGTGCCAGCAGTGAGAGGCGGGGCCTCACAGATACGCAGTATTTT. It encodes CASSERRGLTDTQYF.

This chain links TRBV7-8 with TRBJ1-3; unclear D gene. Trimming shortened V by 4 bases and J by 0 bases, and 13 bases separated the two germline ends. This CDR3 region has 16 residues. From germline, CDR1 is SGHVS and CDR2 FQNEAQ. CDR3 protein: CASSYPDRDSGNTIYF. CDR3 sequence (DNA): TGTGCCAGCAGCTACCCAGACCGGGACTCTGGAAACACCATATATTTT.

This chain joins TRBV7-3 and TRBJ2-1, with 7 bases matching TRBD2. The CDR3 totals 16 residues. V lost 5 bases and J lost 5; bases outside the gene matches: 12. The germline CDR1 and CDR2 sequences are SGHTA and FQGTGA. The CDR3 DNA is TGTGCCAGCAGCCCGCAAGGGCCTAGCGGAAACAATGAGCAGTTCTTC. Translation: CASSPQGPSGNNEQFF.

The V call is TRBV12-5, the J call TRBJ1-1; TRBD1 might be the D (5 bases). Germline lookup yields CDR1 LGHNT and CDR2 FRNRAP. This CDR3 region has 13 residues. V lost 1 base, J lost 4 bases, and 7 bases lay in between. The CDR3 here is CASGLGQLTEAFF. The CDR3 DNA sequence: TGTGCTAGTGGTTTGGGACAGCTCACTGAAGCTTTCTTT.

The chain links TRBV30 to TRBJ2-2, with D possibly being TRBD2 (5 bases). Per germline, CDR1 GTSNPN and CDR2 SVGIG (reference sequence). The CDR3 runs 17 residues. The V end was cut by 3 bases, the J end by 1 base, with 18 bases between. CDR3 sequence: CAWRVRWERLNTGELFF. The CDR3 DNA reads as TGTGCCTGGAGGGTCCGTTGGGAGCGCTTGAACACCGGGGAGCTGTTTTTT.

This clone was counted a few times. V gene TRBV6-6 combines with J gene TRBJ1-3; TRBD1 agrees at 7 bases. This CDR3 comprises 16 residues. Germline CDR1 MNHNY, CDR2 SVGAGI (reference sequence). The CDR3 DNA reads TGTGCAACTAGGGGGCCTTCTAAGAGGGATGGAAACACCATATATTTT. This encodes CATRGPSKRDGNTIYF.

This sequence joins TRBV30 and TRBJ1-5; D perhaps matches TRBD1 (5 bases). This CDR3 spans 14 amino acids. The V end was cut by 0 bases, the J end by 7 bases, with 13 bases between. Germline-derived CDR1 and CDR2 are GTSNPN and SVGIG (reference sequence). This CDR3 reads CAWSVAPQGQPQHF. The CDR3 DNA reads TGTGCCTGGAGTGTAGCGCCCCAGGGACAGCCCCAGCATTTT.

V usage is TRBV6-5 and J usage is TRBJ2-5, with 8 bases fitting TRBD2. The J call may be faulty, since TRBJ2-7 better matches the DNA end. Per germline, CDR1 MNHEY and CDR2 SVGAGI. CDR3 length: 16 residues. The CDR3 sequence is CASSYSSRGATYEQYF. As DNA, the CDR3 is TGTGCCAGCAGTTACTCATCGCGGGGGGCCACCTACGAGCAGTACTTC.

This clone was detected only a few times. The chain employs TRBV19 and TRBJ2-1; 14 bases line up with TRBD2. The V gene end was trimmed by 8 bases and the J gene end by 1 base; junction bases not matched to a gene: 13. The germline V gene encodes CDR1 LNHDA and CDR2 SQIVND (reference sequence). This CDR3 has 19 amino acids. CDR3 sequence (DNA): TGTGCCAGTCCAACCCGGGGACTAGCGGGAGTTGGGTCCTACAATGAGCAGTTCTTC. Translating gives CASPTRGLAGVGSYNEQFF. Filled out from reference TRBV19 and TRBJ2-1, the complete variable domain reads DGGITQSPKYLFRKEGQNVTLSCEQNLNHDAMYWYRQDPGQGLRLIYYSQIVNDFQKGDIAEGYSVSREKKESFPLTVTSAQKNPTAFYLCASPTRGLAGVGSYNEQFFGPGTRLTVL.

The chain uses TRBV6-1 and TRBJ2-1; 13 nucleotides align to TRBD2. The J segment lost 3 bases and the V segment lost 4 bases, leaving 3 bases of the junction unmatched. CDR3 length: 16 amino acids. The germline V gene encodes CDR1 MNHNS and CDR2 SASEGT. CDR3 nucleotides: TGTGCCAGCAGTGGGACTAGCGGGAGACTCTACAATGAGCAGTTCTTC. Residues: CASSGTSGRLYNEQFF.

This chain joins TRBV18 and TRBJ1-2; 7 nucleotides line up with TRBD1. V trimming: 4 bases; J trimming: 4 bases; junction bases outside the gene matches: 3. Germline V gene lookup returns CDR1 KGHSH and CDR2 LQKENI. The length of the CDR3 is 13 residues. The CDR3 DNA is TGTGCCAGCTCACGGGACAGCTTCTATGGCTACACCTTC. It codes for CASSRDSFYGYTF.

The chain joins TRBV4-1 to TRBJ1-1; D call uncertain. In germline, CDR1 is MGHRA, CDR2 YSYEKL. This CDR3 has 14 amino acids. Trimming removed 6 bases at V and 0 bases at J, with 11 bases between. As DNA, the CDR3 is TGCGCCAGCAGTGGTCCTCTATTGAACACTGAAGCTTTCTTT. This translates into CASSGPLLNTEAFF.